Listed below are T cell receptor beta chains from one sample, sequenced in a study of shared clonotypes between healthy human individuals. Here immunoSEQ multiplex PCR was the method, and the copy in TCRdb shows in-frame clones only, minus some. The repertoire includes over 1.5 million clones, 95% to 99% of them detected once, and 0.4% to 0.45% sits in the top ten. The sequenced material came from naive CD4+ T cells sorted from blood. The receptor source for this set is a man younger than 40 in good health. CDR3s include the opening cysteine and the closing phenylalanine or tryptophan. D genes are given only for firm matches. The listing skips clone size in some rows; elsewhere it reads once, few, many or a size class.

size,D,J,V,DNA,CDR3
NA,TRBD2,TRBJ2-2,TRBV5-6,TGTGCCAGCAGCTTGGGGCTAGCGGGAGTCACCGGGGAGCTGTTTTTT,CASSLGLAGVTGELFF
NA,NA,TRBJ2-3,TRBV5-1,TGCGCCAGCAGCTTGGAGCAGGGCCGCACAGATACGCAGTATTTT,CASSLEQGRTDTQYF
NA,TRBD2,TRBJ2-1,TRBV5-4,TGTGCCAGCAGCTTGGGACGGGGGGAGGGCCTCTCCTACAATGAGCAGTTCTTC,CASSLGRGEGLSYNEQFF
NA,NA,TRBJ1-5,TRBV15,TGTGCCACCAGCAGAGTAGGCACTTATAGCAATCAGCCCCAGCATTTT,CATSRVGTYSNQPQHF
NA,TRBD2,TRBJ2-2,TRBV29-1,TGCAGCGCCCTAGGTGGTAGCGGGCCCGGAACCGGGGAGCTGTTTTTT,CSALGGSGPGTGELFF
NA,NA,TRBJ2-5,TRBV27,TGTGCCAGCAGTTTAGTGGACCAAGAGACCCAGTACTTC,CASSLVDQETQYF
NA,TRBD2,TRBJ2-2,TRBV6-5,TGTGCCAGCAGTTATCGGACTAGCGGGACGACCGGGGAGCTGTTTTTT,CASSYRTSGTTGELFF
NA,NA,TRBJ1-2,TRBV30,TGTGCCTGGAGTAAGGGGCGCGACTATGGCTACACCTTC,CAWSKGRDYGYTF
NA,TRBD2,TRBJ2-1,TRBV5-1,TGCGCCAGCAGCTTGTCAGCCCTAGCGGGAGGGTACAATGAGCAGTTCTTC,CASSLSALAGGYNEQFF
NA,NA,TRBJ1-5,TRBV7-2,TGTGCCAGCAGCTTAGGGCCACAGCCCCAGCATTTT,CASSLGPQPQHF
NA,NA,TRBJ1-5,TRBV6-5,TGTGCCAGCAGCTGGGGTAGCAATCAGCCCCAGCATTTT,CASSWGSNQPQHF
NA,NA,TRBJ1-3,TRBV9,TGTGCCAGCAGCGTAGAGGGCAACCGACCTGGAAACACCATATATTTT,CASSVEGNRPGNTIYF
once,TRBD2,TRBJ2-1,TRBV18,TGTGCCAGCTCACAACCCAAGACTAGCGAGGATTATGAGCAGTTCTTC,CASSQPKTSEDYEQFF
NA,NA,TRBJ2-2,TRBV27,TGTGCCAGCACTCCCTGGGGGGGCGGGTTCACCGGGGAGCTGTTTTTT,CASTPWGGGFTGELFF
NA,TRBD2,TRBJ2-7,TRBV10-3,TGTGCCATCAGCCCTCGGGGACTAGCGGGATCCTACTCCTACGAGCAGTACTTC,CAISPRGLAGSYSYEQYF
NA,TRBD2,TRBJ2-1,TRBV9,TGTGCCAGCAGCGTAGACCTAGCGGCCTACAATGAGCAGTTCTTC,CASSVDLAAYNEQFF
NA,NA,TRBJ1-5,TRBV28,TGTGCCAGCAGTTTATCCGGAGAACAGCCCCAGCATTTT,CASSLSGEQPQHF
NA,NA,TRBJ2-5,TRBV29-1,TGCAGCGTTCTTACCTACCGAGAGACCCAGTACTTC,CSVLTYRETQYF
NA,NA,TRBJ2-7,TRBV27,TGTGCCAGCAGCCCTTTTAGCGCGACCTACGAGCAGTACTTC,CASSPFSATYEQYF
NA,TRBD2,TRBJ2-1,TRBV2,TGTGCCAGCAATGCCCCCGGGACTAGCGGATACAATGAGCAGTTCTTC,CASNAPGTSGYNEQFF
NA,NA,TRBJ2-5,TRBV28,TGTGCCAGCAGTTTAGCGGGGTTGGAGACCCAGTACTTC,CASSLAGLETQYF
NA,NA,TRBJ2-1,TRBV27,TGTGCCAGCAGTTGGCATGAGCAGTTCTTC,CASSWHEQFF
once,NA,TRBJ1-1,TRBV4-3,TGCGCCAGCAGCCTAACAACCGGGGGATACACTGAAGCTTTCTTT,CASSLTTGGYTEAFF
NA,NA,TRBJ1-3,TRBV5-1,TGCGCCAGCAGCTTTGCAGGGGAGGGAAACACCATATATTTT,CASSFAGEGNTIYF
NA,NA,TRBJ2-1,TRBV5-1,TGCGCCAGCAGCTCATCAACGGGACGACCATACAATGAGCAGTTCTTC,CASSSSTGRPYNEQFF
once,TRBD1,TRBJ1-4,TRBV4-2,TGTGCCAGCAGCCAGGGCACCGGGACAGGGAATGAAAAACTGTTTTTT,CASSQGTGTGNEKLFF
NA,NA,TRBJ2-7,TRBV5-1,TGCGCCAGCAGCTTGGTGCCGCCCGTCGAGGGGAGTCCCTACGAGCAGTACTTC,CASSLVPPVEGSPYEQYF
NA,TRBD2,TRBJ2-5,TRBV7-9,TGTGCCAGCGGTTCCTTGGGAGGGCAGCAAGAGACCCAGTACTTC,CASGSLGGQQETQYF
NA,NA,TRBJ2-3,TRBV9,TGTGCCAGCAGCGTAGCTGGGGTCCTCCAAGATACGCAGTATTTT,CASSVAGVLQDTQYF
NA,NA,TRBJ1-2,TRBV29-1,TGCAGCGCCCCTTGGGGGGATGGCTACACCTTC,CSAPWGDGYTF
NA,NA,TRBJ2-7,TRBV10-2,TGCGCCAGCAGACCCCTCAGGGTAGACTCCTACGAGCAGTACTTC,CASRPLRVDSYEQYF
NA,NA,TRBJ2-1,TRBV19,TGTGCCAGTAGTATCATGGGGGGAGGCCCCTACAATGAGCAGTTCTTC,CASSIMGGGPYNEQFF
NA,NA,TRBJ1-1,TRBV7-6,TGTGCCAGCAGCACGGGGAACACTGAAGCTTTCTTT,CASSTGNTEAFF
NA,NA,TRBJ2-7,TRBV28,TGTGCCAGCAGTTCAAGCGTCCCCGATGGGTACGAGCAGTACTTC,CASSSSVPDGYEQYF
NA,NA,TRBJ1-5,TRBV7-8,TGTGCCAGCAGCTTAGGATCTAGGACAGCTTTTGCCCAGCCCCAGCATTTT,CASSLGSRTAFAQPQHF
NA,NA,TRBJ2-2,TRBV6-5,TGTGCCAGCAAGGAATGGCTCGGGGAGCTGTTTTTT,CASKEWLGELFF
NA,NA,TRBJ2-1,TRBV2,TGTGCCAGCAGGGGGGACCTTACCACATACAATGAGCAGTTCTTC,CASRGDLTTYNEQFF
NA,TRBD1,TRBJ1-5,TRBV9,TGTGCCAGCAGCGTAGGTTCAGGGACAGGTCGCAATCAGCCCCAGCATTTT,CASSVGSGTGRNQPQHF
NA,NA,TRBJ2-5,TRBV7-2,TGTGCCAGCAGACCGACAGGCGTCCAAGAGACCCAGTACTTC,CASRPTGVQETQYF
NA,NA,TRBJ2-5,TRBV7-5,TGTGCCAGCAGCTTGAACTCTGGGACGATTAGAGAGACCCAGTACTTC,CASSLNSGTIRETQYF
once,NA,TRBJ2-6,TRBV4-3,TGCGCCAGCAGCAGGTCTCCTGGGGCCAACGTCCTGACTTTC,CASSRSPGANVLTF
NA,NA,TRBJ2-7,TRBV7-8,TGTGCCAGCAGCTTAGCCGGGACATCGTACGAGCAGTACTTC,CASSLAGTSYEQYF
NA,TRBD2,TRBJ2-7,TRBV19,TGTGCCAGCGGGAGGACCTACGAGCAGTACTTC,CASGRTYEQYF
NA,TRBD1,TRBJ2-1,TRBV27,TGTGCCAGCAGTTTCCGGGACAGGGGTTACAATGAGCAGTTCTTC,CASSFRDRGYNEQFF
NA,TRBD1,TRBJ1-5,TRBV18,TGTGCCAGCTCAGCAGGACAGGGGGGTCAGCCCCAGCATTTT,CASSAGQGGQPQHF
NA,NA,TRBJ1-2,TRBV7-6,TGTGCCAGCAGCCCCGAGAGGGGCCATGGCTACACCTTC,CASSPERGHGYTF
NA,NA,TRBJ1-2,TRBV23-1,TGCGCCAGCAGTCATAGGGAGGATGGCTACACCTTC,CASSHREDGYTF
NA,TRBD1,TRBJ2-4,TRBV9,TGTGCCAGCAGCACAGGGGGTTCCAAAAACATTCAGTACTTC,CASSTGGSKNIQYF
NA,TRBD1,TRBJ2-7,TRBV25-1,TGTGCCAGCAGTGAGGCAGGGGGCCCCTACGAGCAGTACTTC,CASSEAGGPYEQYF
NA,TRBD2,TRBJ2-2,TRBV14,TGTGCCAGCAGCCAAGTTCCAGCGGGAGGCGGAGGGGAGCTGTTTTTT,CASSQVPAGGGGELFF
NA,TRBD2,TRBJ2-7,TRBV7-9,TGTGCCAGCAGCCCGAGGGCGCCGGGACTAGCGGGTTCATCCTACGAGCAGTACTTC,CASSPRAPGLAGSSYEQYF
NA,TRBD2,TRBJ2-2,TRBV7-2,TGTGCCAGCAGCAAAGGACTAGCGGGAGGGCCTGGGACCGGGGAGCTGTTTTTT,CASSKGLAGGPGTGELFF
NA,TRBD1,TRBJ2-3,TRBV18,TGTGCCAGCTCCCGCGGACAGGGGGGGACCACAGATACGCAGTATTTT,CASSRGQGGTTDTQYF